This passage covers 2 T cell receptor beta chains from one sample sequenced in a study of T cells after yellow fever vaccination. TCRdb ran MiXCR on the 5' RACE reads and lists one entry per CDR3 protein. The sample shows some 390,000 distinct CDR3 sequences, about 17% of them seen only once. The starting material was PBMCs, obtained before the yellow fever booster vaccination. These receptors all come from a man aged 18-30 years who received the YFV17D yellow fever vaccine.

The chain links TRBV3-1 to TRBJ1-1; unclear D gene. In germline, CDR1 is LGHDT, CDR2 YNNKEL (reference sequence). This CDR3 is 12 amino acids long. Trimming removed 3 bases from V and 0 bases from J, with 2 bases in between. The CDR3 sequence is CASSHLNTEAFF. The CDR3 region has the DNA TGTGCCAGCAGCCATTTGAACACTGAAGCTTTCTTT. The full variable domain, rest sourced from reference TRBV3-1 and TRBJ1-1, is DTAVSQTPKYLVTQMGNDKSIKCEQNLGHDTMYWYKQDSKKFLKIMFSYNNKELIINETVPNRFSPKSPDKAHLNLHINSLELGDSAVYFCASSHLNTEAFFGQGTRLTVV.

This clonotype was seen at least ten times. This chain links TRBV5-4 with TRBJ2-7, with 7 positions matching TRBD2. CDR1 SGHNT and CDR2 YYREEE come from the germline V gene (reference sequence). J lost 7 bases, V lost 4 bases, and 5 bases had no gene match. CDR3 length: 12 amino acids. The CDR3 nucleotides are TGTGCCAGCAGCATCGACGGGAGGGAGCAGTACTTC. Encoded protein: CASSIDGREQYF.